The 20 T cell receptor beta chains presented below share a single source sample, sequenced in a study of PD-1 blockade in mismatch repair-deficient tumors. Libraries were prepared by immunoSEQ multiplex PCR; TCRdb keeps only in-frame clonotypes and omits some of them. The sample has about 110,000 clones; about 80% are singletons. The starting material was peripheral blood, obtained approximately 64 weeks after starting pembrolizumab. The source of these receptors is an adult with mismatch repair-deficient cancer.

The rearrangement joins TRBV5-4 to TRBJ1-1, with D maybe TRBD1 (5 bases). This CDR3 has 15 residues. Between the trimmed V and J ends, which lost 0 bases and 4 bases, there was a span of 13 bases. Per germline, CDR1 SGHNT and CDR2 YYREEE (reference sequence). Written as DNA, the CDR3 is TGTGCCAGCAGCTTGGTCGGGGCCGGGGGCACTGAAGCTTTCTTT. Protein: CASSLVGAGGTEAFF.

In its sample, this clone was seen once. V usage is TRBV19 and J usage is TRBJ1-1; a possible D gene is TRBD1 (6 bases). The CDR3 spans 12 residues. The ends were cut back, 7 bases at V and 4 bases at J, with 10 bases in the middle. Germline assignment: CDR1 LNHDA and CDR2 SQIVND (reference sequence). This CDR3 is CASTTGITEAFF. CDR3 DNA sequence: TGTGCCAGTACAACAGGGATCACTGAAGCTTTCTTT.

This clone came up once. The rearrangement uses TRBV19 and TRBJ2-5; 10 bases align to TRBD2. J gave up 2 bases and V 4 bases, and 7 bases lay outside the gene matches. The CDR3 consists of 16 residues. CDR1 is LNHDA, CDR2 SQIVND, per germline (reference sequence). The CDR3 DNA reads TGTGCCAGTAGTAAGGGACTAGCGAAAGTTCAAGAGACCCAGTACTTC. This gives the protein CASSKGLAKVQETQYF.

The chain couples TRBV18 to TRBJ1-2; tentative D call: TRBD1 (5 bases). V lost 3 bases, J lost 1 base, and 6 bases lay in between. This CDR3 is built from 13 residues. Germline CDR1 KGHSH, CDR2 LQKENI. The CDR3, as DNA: TGTGCCAGCTCACCGACAGTTAACTATGGCTACACCTTC. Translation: CASSPTVNYGYTF. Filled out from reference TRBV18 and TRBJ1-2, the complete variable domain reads NAGVMQNPRHLVRRRGQEARLRCSPMKGHSHVYWYRQLPEEGLKFMVYLQKENIIDESGMPKERFSAEFPKEGPSILRIQQVVRGDSAAYFCASSPTVNYGYTFGSGTRLTVV.

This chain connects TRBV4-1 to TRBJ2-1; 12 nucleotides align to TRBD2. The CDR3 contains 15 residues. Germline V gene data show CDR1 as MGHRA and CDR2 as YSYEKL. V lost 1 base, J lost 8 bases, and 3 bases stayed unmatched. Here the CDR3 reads CASSQATSGRYEQFF. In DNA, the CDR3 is TGCGCCAGCAGCCAAGCGACTAGCGGGAGATATGAGCAGTTCTTC.

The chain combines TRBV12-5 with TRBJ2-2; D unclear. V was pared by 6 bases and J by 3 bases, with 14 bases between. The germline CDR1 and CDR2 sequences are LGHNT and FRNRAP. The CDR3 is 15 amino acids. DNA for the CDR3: TGTGCTAGTGGAATCGAACGGTTCGACACCGGGGAGCTGTTTTTT. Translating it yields CASGIERFDTGELFF. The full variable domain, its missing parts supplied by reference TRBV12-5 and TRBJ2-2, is DARVTQTPRHKVTEMGQEVTMRCQPILGHNTVFWYRQTMMQGLELLAYFRNRAPLDDSGMPKDRFSAEMPDATLATLKIQPSEPRDSAVYFCASGIERFDTGELFFGEGSRLTVL.

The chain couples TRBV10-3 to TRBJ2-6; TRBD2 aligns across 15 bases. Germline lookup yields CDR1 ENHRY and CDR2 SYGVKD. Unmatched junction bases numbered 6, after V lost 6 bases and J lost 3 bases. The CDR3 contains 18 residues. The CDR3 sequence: CAISNGLAGGDGANVLTF. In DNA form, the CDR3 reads TGTGCCATCAGCAACGGACTAGCGGGAGGGGATGGGGCCAACGTCCTGACTTTC.

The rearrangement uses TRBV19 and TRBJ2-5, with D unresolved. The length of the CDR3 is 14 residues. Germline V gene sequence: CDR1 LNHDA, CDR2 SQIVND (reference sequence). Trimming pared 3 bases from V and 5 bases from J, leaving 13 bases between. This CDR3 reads CASSIRSGAETQYF. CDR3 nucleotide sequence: TGTGCCAGTAGTATCCGGTCGGGCGCCGAGACCCAGTACTTC.

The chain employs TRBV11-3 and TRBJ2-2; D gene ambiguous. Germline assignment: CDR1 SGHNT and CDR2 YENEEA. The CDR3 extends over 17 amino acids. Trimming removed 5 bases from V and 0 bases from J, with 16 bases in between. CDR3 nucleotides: TGTGCCAGCAGCCCTTACCTCGGATTATCGAACACCGGGGAGCTGTTTTTT. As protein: CASSPYLGLSNTGELFF.

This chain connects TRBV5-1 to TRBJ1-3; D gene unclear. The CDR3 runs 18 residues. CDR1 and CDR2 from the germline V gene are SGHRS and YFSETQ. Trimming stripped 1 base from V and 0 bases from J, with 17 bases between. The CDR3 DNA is TGCGCCAGCAGCTTGCGGGCGGTTCAGGCGGGCTCTGGAAACACCATATATTTT. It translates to CASSLRAVQAGSGNTIYF.

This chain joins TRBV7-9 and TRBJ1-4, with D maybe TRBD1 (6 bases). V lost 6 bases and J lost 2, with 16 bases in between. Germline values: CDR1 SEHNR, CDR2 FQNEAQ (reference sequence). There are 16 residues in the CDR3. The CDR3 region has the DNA TGTGCCAGCAGTCCAACACTTACAGGGACTAATGAAAAACTGTTTTTT. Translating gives CASSPTLTGTNEKLFF.

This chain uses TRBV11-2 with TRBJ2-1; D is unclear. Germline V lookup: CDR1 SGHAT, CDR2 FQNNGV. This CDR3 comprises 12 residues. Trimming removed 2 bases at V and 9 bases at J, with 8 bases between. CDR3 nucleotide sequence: TGTGCCAGCAGCTTAATGCGGAGTGAGCAGTTCTTC. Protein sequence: CASSLMRSEQFF.

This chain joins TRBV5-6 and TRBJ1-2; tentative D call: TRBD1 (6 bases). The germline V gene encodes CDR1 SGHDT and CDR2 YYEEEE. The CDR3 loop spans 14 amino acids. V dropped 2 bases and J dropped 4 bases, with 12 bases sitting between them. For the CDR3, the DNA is TGTGCCAGCAGCTTTGGGGGGGCCGGCTATGGCTACACCTTC. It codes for CASSFGGAGYGYTF.

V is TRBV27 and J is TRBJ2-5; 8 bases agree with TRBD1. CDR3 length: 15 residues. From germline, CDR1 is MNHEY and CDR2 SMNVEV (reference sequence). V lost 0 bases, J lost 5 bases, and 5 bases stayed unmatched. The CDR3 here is CASSLSSGGYETQYF. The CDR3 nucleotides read TGTGCCAGCAGTTTATCATCAGGGGGCTATGAGACCCAGTACTTC.

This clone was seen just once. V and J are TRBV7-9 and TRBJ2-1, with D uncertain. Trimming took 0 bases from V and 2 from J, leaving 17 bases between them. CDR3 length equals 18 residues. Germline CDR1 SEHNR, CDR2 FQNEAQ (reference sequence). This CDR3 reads CASSLASLIRSPYNEQFF. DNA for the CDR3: TGTGCCAGCAGCTTAGCGAGCCTAATTAGATCGCCCTACAATGAGCAGTTCTTC.

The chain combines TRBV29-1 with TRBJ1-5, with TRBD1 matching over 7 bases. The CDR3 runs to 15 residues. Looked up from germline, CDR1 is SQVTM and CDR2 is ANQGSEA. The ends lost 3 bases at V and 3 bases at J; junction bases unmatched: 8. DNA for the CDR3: TGCAGCGTTGAGCTCGGGACAGCACTCAATCAGCCCCAGCATTTT. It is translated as CSVELGTALNQPQHF.

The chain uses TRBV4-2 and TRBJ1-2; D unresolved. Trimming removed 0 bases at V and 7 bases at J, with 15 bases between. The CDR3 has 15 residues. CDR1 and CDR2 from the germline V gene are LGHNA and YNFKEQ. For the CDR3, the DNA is TGTGCCAGCAGCCAAGAAGGTCGGAGCCCCGCTGGCTACACCTTC. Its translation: CASSQEGRSPAGYTF.

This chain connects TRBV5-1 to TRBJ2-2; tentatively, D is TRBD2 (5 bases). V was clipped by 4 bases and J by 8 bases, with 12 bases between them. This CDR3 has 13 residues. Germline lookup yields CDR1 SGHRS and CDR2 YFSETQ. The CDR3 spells CASSEGFLGELFF. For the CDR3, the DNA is TGCGCCAGCAGCGAGGGTTTTTTGGGGGAGCTGTTTTTT.

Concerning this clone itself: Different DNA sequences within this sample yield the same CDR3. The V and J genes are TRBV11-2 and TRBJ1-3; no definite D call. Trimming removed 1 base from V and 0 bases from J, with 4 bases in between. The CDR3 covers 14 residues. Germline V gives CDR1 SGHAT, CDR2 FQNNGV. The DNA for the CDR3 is TGTGCCAGCAGCTTAGGGGCCTCTGGAAACACCATATATTTT. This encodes CASSLGASGNTIYF.

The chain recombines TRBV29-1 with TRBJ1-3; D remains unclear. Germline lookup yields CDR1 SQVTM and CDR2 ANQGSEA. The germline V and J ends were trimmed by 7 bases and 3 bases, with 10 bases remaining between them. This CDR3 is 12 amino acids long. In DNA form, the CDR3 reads TGCAGCGCCTCCCTAAGTGGAAACACCATATATTTT. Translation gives CSASLSGNTIYF. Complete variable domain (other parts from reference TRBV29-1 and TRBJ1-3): SAVISQKPSRDICQRGTSLTIQCQVDSQVTMMFWYRQQPGQSLTLIATANQGSEATYESGFVIDKFPISRPNLTFSTLTVSNMSPEDSSIYLCSASLSGNTIYFGEGSWLTVV.